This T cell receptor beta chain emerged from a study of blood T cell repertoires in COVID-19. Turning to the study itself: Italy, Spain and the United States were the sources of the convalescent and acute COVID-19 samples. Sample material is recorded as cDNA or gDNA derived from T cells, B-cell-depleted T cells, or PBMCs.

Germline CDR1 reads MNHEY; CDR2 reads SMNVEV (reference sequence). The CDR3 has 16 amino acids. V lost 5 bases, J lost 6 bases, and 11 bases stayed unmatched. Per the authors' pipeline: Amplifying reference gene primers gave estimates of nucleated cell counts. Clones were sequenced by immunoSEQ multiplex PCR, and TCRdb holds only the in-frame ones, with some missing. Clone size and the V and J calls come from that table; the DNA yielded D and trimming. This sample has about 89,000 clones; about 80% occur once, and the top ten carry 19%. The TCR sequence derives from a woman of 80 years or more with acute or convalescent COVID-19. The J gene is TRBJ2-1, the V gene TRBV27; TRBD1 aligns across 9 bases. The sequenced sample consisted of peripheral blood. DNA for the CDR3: TGTGCCAGCAGTCTCTACCGGGACAGGGTAAGCAATGAGCAGTTCTTC. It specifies CASSLYRDRVSNEQFF.